The next 3 T cell receptor beta chains were all read from a single sample in a study of cytomegalovirus exposure and HLA in healthy donors. Primers: 60 Vbeta forward and 13 Jbeta reverse. Some clones are missing from TCRdb's copy, which holds only in-frame ones; the method was immunoSEQ multiplex PCR. Found here are 90,000 to 120,000 clones, 65% of them singletons; the top ten hold 3.5% to 4%. The specimen was PBMCs. Receptors were obtained from a man aged 30 to 45 in good health and CMV-seropositive.

The V call is TRBV9, the J call TRBJ2-1; D not resolved. Deletions cut 0 bases from V and 4 bases from J, with 8 bases between. This CDR3 spans 14 amino acids. CDR1 is SGDLS and CDR2 is YYNGEE in the germline V gene. CDR3 loop: CASSVVRTYNEQFF. The CDR3 DNA sequence: TGTGCCAGCAGCGTAGTCCGCACTTACAATGAGCAGTTCTTC.

The V gene is TRBV10-1, the J gene TRBJ2-3, with 10 nucleotides matching TRBD2. V trimming: 6 bases; J trimming: 5 bases; junction bases outside the gene matches: 8. Germline values: CDR1 WNHNN, CDR2 SYGVQD (reference sequence). This CDR3 is 15 amino acids long. The CDR3 reads CASRSSGGHIDTQYF. The CDR3 nucleotides are TGCGCCAGCAGGTCTAGCGGGGGCCATATAGATACGCAGTATTTT.

The genes are TRBV11-2 and TRBJ2-5; 8 bases align to TRBD2. The V and J ends lost 7 bases and 0 bases, in that order; junction bases with no gene match: 7. CDR3 length: 15 residues. From germline, CDR1 is SGHAT and CDR2 FQNNGV. CDR3: CASNHREGYQETQYF. In DNA, the CDR3 is TGTGCCAGCAACCATCGGGAGGGGTACCAAGAGACCCAGTACTTC.